This T cell receptor beta chain emerged from a study of cytomegalovirus exposure and HLA in healthy donors. Findings and limits, study-wide: A few V segments could not be told apart, such as TRBV6-2 and TRBV6-3, and were left out.

60 Vbeta and 13 Jbeta primers were used in PCR. The protocol was immunoSEQ multiplex PCR, while the TCRdb copy is restricted to in-frame clones and leaves out a portion. The top ten hold 1.5% to 2% of the sample, which has fewer than 150,000 clones, more than 65% seen once. Germline trimming cut 5 bases from V and 7 bases from J; bases unmatched to any gene: 10. This CDR3 is 15 amino acids long. Germline values: CDR1 LNHNV, CDR2 YYDKDF (reference sequence). Healthy bone marrow donors supplied every sample. Notes on this clone: What it recognizes is unknown.

The V and J genes are TRBV15 and TRBJ2-7, with TRBD2 matching 11 bases. This TCR derives from a woman in her 30s in good health and CMV-seronegative. Material for sequencing was PBMCs. Written as DNA, the CDR3 is TGTGCCACCAGCTTCTCGCTAGCGGGAGGCAGAGAGCAGTACTTC. Translation gives CATSFSLAGGREQYF.